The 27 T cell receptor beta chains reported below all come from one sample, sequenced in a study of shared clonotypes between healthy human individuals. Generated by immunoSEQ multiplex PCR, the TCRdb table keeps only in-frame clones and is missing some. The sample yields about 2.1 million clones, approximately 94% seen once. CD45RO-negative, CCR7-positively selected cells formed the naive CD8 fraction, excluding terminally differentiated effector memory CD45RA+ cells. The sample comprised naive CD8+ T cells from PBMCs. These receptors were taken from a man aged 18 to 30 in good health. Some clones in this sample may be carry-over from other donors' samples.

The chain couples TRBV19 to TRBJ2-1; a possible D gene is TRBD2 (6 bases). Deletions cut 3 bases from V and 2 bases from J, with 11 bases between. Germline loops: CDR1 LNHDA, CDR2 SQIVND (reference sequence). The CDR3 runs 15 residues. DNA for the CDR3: TGTGCCAGTAGTATGTACGGGAGTACCTACAATGAGCAGTTCTTC. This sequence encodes CASSMYGSTYNEQFF. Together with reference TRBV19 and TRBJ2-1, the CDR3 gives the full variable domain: DGGITQSPKYLFRKEGQNVTLSCEQNLNHDAMYWYRQDPGQGLRLIYYSQIVNDFQKGDIAEGYSVSREKKESFPLTVTSAQKNPTAFYLCASSMYGSTYNEQFFGPGTRLTVL.

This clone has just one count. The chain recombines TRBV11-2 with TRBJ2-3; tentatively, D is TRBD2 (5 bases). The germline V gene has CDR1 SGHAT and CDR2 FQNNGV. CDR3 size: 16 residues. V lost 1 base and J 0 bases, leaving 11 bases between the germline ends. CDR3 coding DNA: TGTGCCAGCAGCTTAGGTCCTAGCCCGAGCACAGATACGCAGTATTTT. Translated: CASSLGPSPSTDTQYF.

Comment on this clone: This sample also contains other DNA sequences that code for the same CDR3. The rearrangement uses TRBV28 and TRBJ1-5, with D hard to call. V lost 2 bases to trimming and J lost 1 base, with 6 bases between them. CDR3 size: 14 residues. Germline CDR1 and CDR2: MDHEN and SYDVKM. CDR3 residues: CASSLIGSNQPQHF. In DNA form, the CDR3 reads TGTGCCAGCAGTTTAATCGGCAGCAATCAGCCCCAGCATTTT.

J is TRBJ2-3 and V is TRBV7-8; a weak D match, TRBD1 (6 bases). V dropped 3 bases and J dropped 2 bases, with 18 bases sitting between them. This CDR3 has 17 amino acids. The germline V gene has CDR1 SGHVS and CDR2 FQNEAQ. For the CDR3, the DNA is TGTGCCAGCAGCTTGCTCCCCTCAGGGGATGACACAGATACGCAGTATTTT. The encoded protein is CASSLLPSGDDTDTQYF.

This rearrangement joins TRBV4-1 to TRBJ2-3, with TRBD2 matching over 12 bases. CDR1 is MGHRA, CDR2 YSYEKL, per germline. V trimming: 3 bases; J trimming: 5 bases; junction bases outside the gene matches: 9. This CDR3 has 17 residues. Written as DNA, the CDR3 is TGCGCCAGCAGCCATCCTACCCAGGGACTAGCGGGAGATACGCAGTATTTT. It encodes CASSHPTQGLAGDTQYF.

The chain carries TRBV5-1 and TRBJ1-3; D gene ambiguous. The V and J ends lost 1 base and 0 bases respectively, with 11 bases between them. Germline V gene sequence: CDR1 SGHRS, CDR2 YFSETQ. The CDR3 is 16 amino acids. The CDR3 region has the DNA TGCGCCAGCAGCTTGACCGACGGAATCTCTGGAAACACCATATATTTT. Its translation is CASSLTDGISGNTIYF.

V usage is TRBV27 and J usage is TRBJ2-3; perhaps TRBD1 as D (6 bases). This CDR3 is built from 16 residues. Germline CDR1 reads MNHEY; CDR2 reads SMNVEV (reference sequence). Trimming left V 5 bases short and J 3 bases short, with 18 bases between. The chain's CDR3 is CASSGLRTQGTDTQYF. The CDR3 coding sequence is TGTGCCAGCAGTGGGCTTCGCACCCAGGGGACAGATACGCAGTATTTT.

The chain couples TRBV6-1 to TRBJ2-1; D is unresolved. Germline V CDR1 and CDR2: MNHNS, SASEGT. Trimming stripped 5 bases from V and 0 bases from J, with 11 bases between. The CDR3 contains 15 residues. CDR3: CASSPAPSSYNEQFF. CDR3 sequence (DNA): TGTGCCAGCAGTCCAGCGCCGAGCTCCTACAATGAGCAGTTCTTC.

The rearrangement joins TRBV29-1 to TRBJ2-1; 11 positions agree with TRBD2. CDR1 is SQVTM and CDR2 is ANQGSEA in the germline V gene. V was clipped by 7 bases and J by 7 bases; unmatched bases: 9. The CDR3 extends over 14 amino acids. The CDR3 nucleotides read TGCAGCGCTGCAGCGGCTAGCGGGGGGAATGAGCAGTTCTTC. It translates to CSAAAASGGNEQFF.

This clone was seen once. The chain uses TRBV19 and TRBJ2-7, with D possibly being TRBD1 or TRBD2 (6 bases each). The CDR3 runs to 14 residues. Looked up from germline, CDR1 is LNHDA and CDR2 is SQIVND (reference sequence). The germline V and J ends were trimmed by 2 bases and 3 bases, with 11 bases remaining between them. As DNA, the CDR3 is TGTGCCAGTAGTATATACGGGGGCGACTACGAGCAGTACTTC. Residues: CASSIYGGDYEQYF.

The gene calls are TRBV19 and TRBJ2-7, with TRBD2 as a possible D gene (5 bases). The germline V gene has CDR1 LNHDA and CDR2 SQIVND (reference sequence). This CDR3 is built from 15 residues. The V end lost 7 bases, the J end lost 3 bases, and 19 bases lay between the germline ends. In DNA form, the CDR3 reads TGTGCCAGTACCTACCTGTATGACCGGGGCTACGAGCAGTACTTC. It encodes CASTYLYDRGYEQYF.

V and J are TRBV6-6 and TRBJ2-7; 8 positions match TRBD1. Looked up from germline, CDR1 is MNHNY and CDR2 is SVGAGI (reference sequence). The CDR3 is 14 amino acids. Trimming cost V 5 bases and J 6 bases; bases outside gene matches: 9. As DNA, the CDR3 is TGTGCCAGCAGTACACGGACAGGGAGTGGCGAGCAGTACTTC. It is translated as CASSTRTGSGEQYF.

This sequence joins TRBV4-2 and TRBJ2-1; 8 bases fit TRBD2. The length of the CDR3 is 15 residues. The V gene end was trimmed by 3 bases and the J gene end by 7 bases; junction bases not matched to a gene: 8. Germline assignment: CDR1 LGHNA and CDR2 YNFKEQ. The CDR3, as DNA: TGTGCCAGCAGCCAGGGACTAGGGGGGAGGAATGAGCAGTTCTTC. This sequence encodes CASSQGLGGRNEQFF.

The CDR3 is CASSVADRISVNTEAFF. For the CDR3, the DNA is TGTGCCAGCAGCGTAGCTGACAGGATCAGTGTGAACACTGAAGCTTTCTTT. This chain connects TRBV9 to TRBJ1-1, with D possibly being TRBD1 (6 bases). Germline V gene sequence: CDR1 SGDLS, CDR2 YYNGEE. This CDR3 spans 17 amino acids. The V and J ends lost 0 bases and 0 bases respectively, with 15 bases between them.

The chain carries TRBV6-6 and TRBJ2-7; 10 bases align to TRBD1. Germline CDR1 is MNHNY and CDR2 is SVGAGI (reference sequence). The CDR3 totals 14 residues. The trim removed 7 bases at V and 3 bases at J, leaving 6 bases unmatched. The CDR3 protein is CASKQDRGLYEQYF. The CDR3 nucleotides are TGTGCCAGCAAACAAGACAGGGGGCTCTACGAGCAGTACTTC.

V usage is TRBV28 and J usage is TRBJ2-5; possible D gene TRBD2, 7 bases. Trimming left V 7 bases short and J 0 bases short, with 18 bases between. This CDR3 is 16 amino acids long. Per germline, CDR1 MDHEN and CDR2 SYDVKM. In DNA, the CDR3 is TGTGCCAGCACACCGGGGGGCTTGATGTACCAAGAGACCCAGTACTTC. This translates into CASTPGGLMYQETQYF.

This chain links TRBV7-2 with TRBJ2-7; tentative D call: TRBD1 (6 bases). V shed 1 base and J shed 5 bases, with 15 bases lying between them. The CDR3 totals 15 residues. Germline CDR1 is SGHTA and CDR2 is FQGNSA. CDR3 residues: CASSLVGAPRDEQYF. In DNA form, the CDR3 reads TGTGCCAGCAGCTTAGTGGGGGCTCCCAGGGACGAGCAGTACTTC.

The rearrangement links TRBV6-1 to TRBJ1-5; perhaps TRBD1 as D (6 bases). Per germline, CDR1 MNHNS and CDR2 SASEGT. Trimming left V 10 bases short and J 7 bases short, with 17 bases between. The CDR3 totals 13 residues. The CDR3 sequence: CATTEGGVQPQHF. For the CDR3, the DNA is TGTGCCACAACCGAGGGGGGGGTACAGCCCCAGCATTTT.

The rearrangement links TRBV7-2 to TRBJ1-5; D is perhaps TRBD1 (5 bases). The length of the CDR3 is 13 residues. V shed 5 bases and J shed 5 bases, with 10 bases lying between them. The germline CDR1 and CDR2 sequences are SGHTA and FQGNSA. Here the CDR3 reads CASSADSYQPQHF. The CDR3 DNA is TGTGCCAGCAGCGCCGACAGTTATCAGCCCCAGCATTTT. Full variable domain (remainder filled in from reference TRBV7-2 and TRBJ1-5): GAGVSQSPSNKVTEKGKDVELRCDPISGHTALYWYRQSLGQGLEFLIYFQGNSAPDKSGLPSDRFSAERTGGSVSTLTIQRTQQEDSAVYLCASSADSYQPQHFGDGTRLSIL.

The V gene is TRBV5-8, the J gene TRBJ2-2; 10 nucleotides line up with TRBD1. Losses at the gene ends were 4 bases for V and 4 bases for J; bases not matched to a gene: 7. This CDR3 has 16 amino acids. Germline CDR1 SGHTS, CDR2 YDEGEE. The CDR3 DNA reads TGTGCCAGCAGCAACCGGGACAGGGGACCCACCGGGGAGCTGTTTTTT. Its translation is CASSNRDRGPTGELFF.

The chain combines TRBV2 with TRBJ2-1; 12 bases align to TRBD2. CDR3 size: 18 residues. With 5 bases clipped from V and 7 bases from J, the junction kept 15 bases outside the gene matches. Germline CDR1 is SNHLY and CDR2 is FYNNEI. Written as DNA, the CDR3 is TGTGCCAGCAGTCGACTAGCGGGAGACCCTTGGACGGGGAATGAGCAGTTCTTC. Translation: CASSRLAGDPWTGNEQFF.

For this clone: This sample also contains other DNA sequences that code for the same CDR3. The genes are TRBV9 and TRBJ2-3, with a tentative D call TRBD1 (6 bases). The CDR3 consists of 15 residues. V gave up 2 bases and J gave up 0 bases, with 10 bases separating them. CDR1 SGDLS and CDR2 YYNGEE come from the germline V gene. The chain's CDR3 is CASSVEDSSTDTQYF. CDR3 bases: TGTGCCAGCAGCGTGGAGGACAGCAGCACAGATACGCAGTATTTT.

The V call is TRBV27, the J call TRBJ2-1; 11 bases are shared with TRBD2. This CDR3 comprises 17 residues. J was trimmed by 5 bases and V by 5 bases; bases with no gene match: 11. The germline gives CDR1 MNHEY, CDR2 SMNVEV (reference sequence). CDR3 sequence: CASSTVVTSGVHNEQFF. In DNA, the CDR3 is TGTGCCAGCAGTACAGTAGTGACTAGCGGGGTACACAATGAGCAGTTCTTC.

The CDR3 DNA reads TGTGCCAGCAGCCCCTTCGGGGGATCTACCTACGAGCAGTACTTC. Translation: CASSPFGGSTYEQYF. The genes are TRBV27 and TRBJ2-7; D may be TRBD2 (6 bases). V lost 6 bases and J 2 bases, leaving 17 bases between the germline ends. The CDR3 has 15 amino acids. CDR1 and CDR2 from the germline V gene are MNHEY and SMNVEV (reference sequence).

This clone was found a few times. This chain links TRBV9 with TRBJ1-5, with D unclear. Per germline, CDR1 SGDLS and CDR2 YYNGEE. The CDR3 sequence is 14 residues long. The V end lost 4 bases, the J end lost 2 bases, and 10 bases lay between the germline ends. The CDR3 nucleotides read TGTGCCAGCAGCCCCGGGTGGGGCAATCAGCCCCAGCATTTT. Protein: CASSPGWGNQPQHF.

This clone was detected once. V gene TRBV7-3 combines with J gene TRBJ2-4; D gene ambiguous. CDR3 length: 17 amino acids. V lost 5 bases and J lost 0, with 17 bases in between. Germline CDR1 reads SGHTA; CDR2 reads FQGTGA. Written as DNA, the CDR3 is TGTGCCAGCAGCCCGGGCCCCCAGAGAGTAGCCAAAAACATTCAGTACTTC. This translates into CASSPGPQRVAKNIQYF.

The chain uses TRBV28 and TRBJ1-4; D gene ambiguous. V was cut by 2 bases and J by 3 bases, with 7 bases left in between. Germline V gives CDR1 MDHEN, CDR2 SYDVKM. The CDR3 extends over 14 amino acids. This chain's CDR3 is CASSLASPNEKLFF. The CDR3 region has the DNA TGTGCCAGCAGTTTAGCCAGCCCTAATGAAAAACTGTTTTTT.